The 27 T cell receptor beta chains presented below share a single source sample, sequenced in a study of graft-versus-host responses after intestinal transplantation. For these TCRs, the target antigens are not known. TCRdb's copy holds only in-frame clones and misses some; the assay was immunoSEQ multiplex PCR. The sample consists of nearly 110,000 clones, approximately 88% of them appearing once. This specimen was unstimulated CD4+ T cells sorted from spleen or lymph node cells, taken before transplant. All receptors come from a human donor who was the organ donor for an intestinal transplant.

The chain combines TRBV19 with TRBJ1-1; D ambiguous. The V and J ends lost 0 bases and 1 base respectively, with 3 bases between them. The germline V gene has CDR1 LNHDA and CDR2 SQIVND (reference sequence). CDR3 size: 13 residues. For the CDR3, the DNA is TGTGCCAGTAGTATAGACAGGAACACTGAAGCTTTCTTT. Translated: CASSIDRNTEAFF.

The V gene is TRBV28, the J gene TRBJ2-7; 9 bases line up with TRBD1. Trimming took 4 bases from V and 3 from J; bases not matched to a gene: 7. The CDR3 length is 15 residues. Germline V lookup: CDR1 MDHEN, CDR2 SYDVKM. The CDR3 DNA is TGTGCCAGCAGTTCTAGCGCGGGACAGGGCTACGAGCAGTACTTC. Protein sequence: CASSSSAGQGYEQYF.

The V gene is TRBV6-5, the J gene TRBJ2-7, with D unresolved. CDR1 is MNHEY and CDR2 is SVGAGI in the germline V gene. V was trimmed by 8 bases and J by 2 bases, leaving 4 bases between them. The CDR3 spans 10 residues. As DNA, the CDR3 is TGTGCCAGCGGGACCTACGAGCAGTACTTC. Amino acid sequence: CASGTYEQYF.

The CDR3 is CASTATSGGVGEQFF. CDR3 in DNA: TGTGCCAGCACCGCGACTAGCGGGGGGGTTGGTGAGCAGTTCTTC. The chain uses TRBV7-2 and TRBJ2-1; 14 bases agree with TRBD2. Unmatched junction bases numbered 8, after V lost 7 bases and J lost 9 bases. In germline, CDR1 is SGHTA, CDR2 FQGNSA. There are 15 residues in the CDR3.

The chain couples TRBV30 to TRBJ2-7, with TRBD1 matching 7 bases. The V gene end was trimmed by 5 bases and the J gene end by 0 bases; junction bases not matched to a gene: 7. CDR3 length equals 14 residues. CDR1 is GTSNPN, CDR2 SVGIG, per germline (reference sequence). In DNA, the CDR3 is TGTGCCTGGGATGGACAGGAGAGCTCCTACGAGCAGTACTTC. Protein: CAWDGQESSYEQYF.

This chain joins TRBV7-6 and TRBJ1-4; 12 bases map to TRBD1. J gave up 8 bases and V 0 bases, and 4 bases lay outside the gene matches. This CDR3 has 16 amino acids. Germline CDR1 reads SGHVS; CDR2 reads FNYEAQ. The CDR3 region has the DNA TGTGCCAGCAGCTTAGCGACTGGGACAGGGGGCGAAAAACTGTTTTTT. It is translated as CASSLATGTGGEKLFF.

A remark on this clone: Likely a read error: the CDR3 ends without its conserved phenylalanine or tryptophan. This chain uses TRBV5-5 with TRBJ1-6, with D tentatively TRBD1 (6 bases). Per germline, CDR1 SGHKS and CDR2 YYEKEE (reference sequence). Trimming left V 2 bases short and J 7 bases short, with 16 bases between. This CDR3 has 16 amino acids. CDR3 sequence reads: CASSFRRGAWNSPLHL. Written as DNA, the CDR3 is TGTGCCAGCAGCTTCCGAAGGGGGGCATGGAATTCACCCCTCCACCTT.

The J gene is TRBJ2-5, the V gene TRBV19; the D call may be TRBD1 or TRBD2 (6 bases each). The CDR3 is 15 residues long. The germline CDR1 and CDR2 sequences are LNHDA and SQIVND (reference sequence). Deletions cut 5 bases from V and 2 bases from J, with 15 bases between. CDR3: CASSARLGTQETQYF. The CDR3 nucleotides read TGTGCCAGTAGTGCCCGACTAGGGACACAAGAGACCCAGTACTTC.

This clone was found once. The rearrangement joins TRBV19 to TRBJ1-3; 9 positions agree with TRBD1. Looked up from germline, CDR1 is LNHDA and CDR2 is SQIVND (reference sequence). CDR3 length: 15 residues. V shed 7 bases, J shed 4 bases, and the junction held 8 bases outside the gene matches. This chain's CDR3 is CASIPGQGTGNTIYF. DNA of the CDR3: TGTGCCAGTATTCCCGGACAGGGGACAGGAAACACCATATATTTT.

V is TRBV5-1 and J is TRBJ2-7; 10 bases match TRBD2. Unmatched junction bases numbered 10, after V lost 4 bases and J lost 6 bases. This CDR3 is built from 15 residues. CDR1 and CDR2 (germline): SGHRS, YFSETQ. The CDR3 loop is CASSLTSGRGPEQYF. The DNA of the CDR3 is TGCGCCAGCAGCCTGACGAGCGGGAGGGGACCCGAGCAGTACTTC. The whole variable domain, remainder taken from reference TRBV5-1 and TRBJ2-7, is KAGVTQTPRYLIKTRGQQVTLSCSPISGHRSVSWYQQTPGQGLQFLFEYFSETQRNKGNFPGRFSGRQFSNSRSEMNVSTLELGDSALYLCASSLTSGRGPEQYFGPGTRLTVT.

This sequence joins TRBV11-3 and TRBJ2-1, with D uncertain. Deletions cut 5 bases from V and 9 bases from J, with 14 bases between. Germline V lookup: CDR1 SGHNT, CDR2 YENEEA. This CDR3 is 13 amino acids long. The CDR3 region is CASSPRSAGEQFF. CDR3 nucleotides: TGTGCCAGCAGCCCGAGGAGTGCCGGTGAGCAGTTCTTC.

CDR3 residues: CASSFQQTTDTQYF. The DNA of the CDR3 is TGTGCCAGCAGTTTCCAACAGACCACAGATACGCAGTATTTT. The chain has TRBV6-5 and TRBJ2-3; D ambiguous. CDR1 is MNHEY and CDR2 is SVGAGI in the germline V gene. V was clipped by 4 bases and J by 2 bases, with 10 bases between them. This CDR3 is built from 14 residues.

The gene calls are TRBV29-1 and TRBJ1-4; 8 bases are shared with TRBD1. With V trimmed by 5 bases and J by 4 bases, 9 bases remained unmatched. This CDR3 contains 15 residues. CDR1 is SQVTM, CDR2 ANQGSEA, per germline. This chain's CDR3 is CSVSPPGGSNEKLFF. The CDR3 DNA is TGCAGCGTTTCCCCCCCAGGGGGCAGTAATGAAAAACTGTTTTTT.

The chain couples TRBV7-2 to TRBJ2-5, with D perhaps matching TRBD2 (6 bases). V lost 1 base and J lost 5, with 17 bases in between. The germline CDR1 and CDR2 sequences are SGHTA and FQGNSA. The CDR3 is 16 amino acids. CDR3 DNA: TGTGCCAGCAGCTTAGTATGGCCGCGGGCGGGGGAGACCCAGTACTTC. This encodes CASSLVWPRAGETQYF.

The chain couples TRBV5-1 to TRBJ1-2; 7 nucleotides line up with TRBD1. The CDR3 sequence is 15 residues long. The V and J ends lost 4 bases and 4 bases, in that order; junction bases with no gene match: 10. Germline CDR1 and CDR2: SGHRS and YFSETQ. The DNA of the CDR3 is TGCGCCAGCAGCGCCTCCGGGACAGTGCTCTATGGCTACACCTTC. It translates to CASSASGTVLYGYTF.

This clone was observed once. This chain uses TRBV5-6 with TRBJ1-6, with a tentative D call TRBD1 (6 bases). Deletions cut 0 bases from V and 10 bases from J, with 17 bases between. This CDR3 has 16 residues. Germline V lookup: CDR1 SGHDT, CDR2 YYEEEE. CDR3 in DNA: TGTGCCAGCAGCTTGGTGGGGGGGCCTCCCGGATCACCCCTCCACTTT. Protein: CASSLVGGPPGSPLHF.

V and J are TRBV6-1 and TRBJ2-1; 9 bases fit TRBD1. Trimming took 4 bases from V and 6 from J; bases not matched to a gene: 7. The CDR3 is 15 amino acids. Germline lookup yields CDR1 MNHNS and CDR2 SASEGT. In DNA, the CDR3 is TGTGCCAGCAGTGCCCACAGGGGGCAGAGCAATGAGCAGTTCTTC. Translating gives CASSAHRGQSNEQFF.

The V and J genes are TRBV6-5 and TRBJ2-1; D is unresolved. CDR1 is MNHEY and CDR2 is SVGAGI in the germline V gene. V lost 5 bases, J lost 4 bases, and 9 bases lay in between. This CDR3 is built from 13 residues. The CDR3 reads CASSTTEYNEQFF. In nucleotides, the CDR3 is TGTGCCAGCAGTACCACAGAGTACAATGAGCAGTTCTTC.

This chain uses TRBV4-1 with TRBJ2-1, with a possible D match to TRBD1 (6 bases). In germline, CDR1 is MGHRA, CDR2 YSYEKL. The V end lost 1 base, the J end lost 2 bases, and 6 bases lay between the germline ends. This CDR3 comprises 14 residues. The CDR3 sequence: CASSQGQAYNEQFF. For the CDR3, the DNA is TGCGCCAGCAGCCAAGGACAGGCCTACAATGAGCAGTTCTTC.

The chain carries TRBV10-1 and TRBJ2-3; 13 nucleotides line up with TRBD2. CDR1 and CDR2 from the germline V gene are WNHNN and SYGVQD (reference sequence). J lost 3 bases, V lost 0 bases, and 3 bases had no gene match. This CDR3 spans 17 amino acids. The CDR3 region has the DNA TGCGCCAGCAGTGAGTCCCTGGGACTAGCGGGGACAGATACGCAGTATTTT. Translating it yields CASSESLGLAGTDTQYF.

This clone occurred once. Relative to the germline gene, one junction end is altered; a read error may explain this. The rearrangement uses TRBV2 and TRBJ2-5, with D hard to call. Germline values: CDR1 SNHLY, CDR2 FYNNEI. CDR3 length: 13 residues. The CDR3 loop is CASRREAQEAQYF. The CDR3 DNA reads TGTGCCAGCAGGCGTGAGGCCCAAGAGGCCCAGTACTTC.

The chain couples TRBV7-8 to TRBJ2-1; maybe TRBD1 (6 bases). V was clipped by 3 bases and J by 2 bases, with 14 bases between them. Germline V gives CDR1 SGHVS, CDR2 FQNEAQ. The CDR3 is made up of 16 amino acids. The CDR3 DNA follows: TGTGCCAGCAGCTTTAAGCAGGGGTTCACCTACAATGAGCAGTTCTTC. Translation gives CASSFKQGFTYNEQFF.

The chain carries TRBV6-1 and TRBJ1-5; D is unresolved. With 6 bases removed from V and 4 bases from J, the gap between germline ends came to 13 bases. CDR3 length: 14 residues. The germline gives CDR1 MNHNS, CDR2 SASEGT. CDR3 sequence: CASRVALPNQPQHF. The CDR3 DNA follows: TGTGCCAGCAGGGTTGCCCTTCCAAATCAGCCCCAGCATTTT.

The chain recombines TRBV7-2 with TRBJ2-7, with unresolved D. The V and J ends lost 4 bases and 2 bases respectively, with 18 bases between them. This CDR3 has 16 residues. The germline CDR1 and CDR2 sequences are SGHTA and FQGNSA. CDR3 sequence reads: CASSYRGDAYTYEQYF. CDR3 bases: TGTGCCAGCAGCTACCGAGGAGATGCGTATACCTACGAGCAGTACTTC.

CDR3 loop: CSVPRLARGNETQYF. DNA of the CDR3: TGCAGCGTCCCGCGACTAGCGCGGGGAAACGAGACCCAGTACTTC. This chain connects TRBV29-1 to TRBJ2-5; 8 nucleotides match TRBD2. With 6 bases clipped from V and 5 bases from J, the junction kept 14 bases outside the gene matches. Germline loops: CDR1 SQVTM, CDR2 ANQGSEA. The CDR3 runs 15 residues.

The chain has TRBV10-3 and TRBJ2-3, with D hard to call. The length of the CDR3 is 11 residues. V shed 4 bases and J shed 4 bases, with 3 bases lying between them. Germline V gene sequence: CDR1 ENHRY, CDR2 SYGVKD. The CDR3: CAISAADTQYF. The CDR3 DNA reads as TGTGCCATCAGTGCGGCAGATACGCAGTATTTT.

The CDR3 spells CASSRTGGTGELFF. DNA for the CDR3: TGTGCCAGCAGCAGGACAGGGGGCACCGGGGAGCTGTTTTTT. The chain links TRBV5-6 to TRBJ2-2, with 10 bases that match TRBD1. CDR1 SGHDT and CDR2 YYEEEE come from the germline V gene. This CDR3 has 14 residues. The junction had 1 base not matched to a gene; V was cut back by 4 bases and J by 4 bases.